These 21 T cell receptor beta chains were all obtained from the same sample, sequenced in a study of shared clonotypes between healthy human individuals. Naive CD8 cells lacked CD45RO and underwent positive selection for CCR7, leaving out terminally differentiated effector memory CD45RA+ cells. Using immunoSEQ multiplex PCR, the repertoire was profiled, and TCRdb retains in-frame clones only, with some absent. The sample carries about 600,000 clones, 95% recorded once. Material for sequencing was naive CD8+ T cells sorted from blood. Every receptor here comes from a woman in her twenties or thirties in good health.

The rearrangement uses TRBV7-8 and TRBJ1-6; D is possibly TRBD1 (6 bases). The CDR3 is 15 residues long. Germline V gives CDR1 SGHVS, CDR2 FQNEAQ. Trimming took 5 bases from V and 8 from J, leaving 16 bases between them. The CDR3 spells CASSEMGGEYSPLHF. In DNA form, the CDR3 reads TGTGCCAGCAGCGAAATGGGGGGCGAGTATTCACCCCTCCACTTT. The whole variable domain, remainder taken from reference TRBV7-8 and TRBJ1-6, is GAGVSQSPRYKVAKRGQDVALRCDPISGHVSLFWYQQALGQGPEFLTYFQNEAQLDKSGLPSDRFFAERPEGSVSTLKIQRTQQEDSAVYLCASSEMGGEYSPLHFGNGTRLTVT.

The V and J genes are TRBV27 and TRBJ1-5, with 7 bases aligning to TRBD1. Trimming removed 2 bases from V and 6 bases from J; junction bases left unmatched: 4. The length of the CDR3 is 14 residues. Germline lookup yields CDR1 MNHEY and CDR2 SMNVEV (reference sequence). The CDR3 DNA reads as TGTGCCAGCAGTTTAATAGGGGGCGGTCAGCCCCAGCATTTT. Protein sequence: CASSLIGGGQPQHF.

The chain links TRBV19 to TRBJ2-2; the D is unclear. There are 10 residues in the CDR3. V was clipped by 6 bases and J by 8 bases, with 4 bases between them. From germline, CDR1 is LNHDA and CDR2 SQIVND (reference sequence). This chain's CDR3 is CASRMGELFF. For the CDR3, the DNA is TGTGCCAGTAGAATGGGGGAGCTGTTTTTT.

The chain couples TRBV4-2 to TRBJ2-7; D unresolved. CDR3 length: 13 residues. V shed 0 bases and J shed 3 bases, with 6 bases lying between them. Germline assignment: CDR1 LGHNA and CDR2 YNFKEQ. For the CDR3, the DNA is TGTGCCAGCAGCCAAGATTGGAACTACGAGCAGTACTTC. Translating it yields CASSQDWNYEQYF.

The chain recombines TRBV11-2 with TRBJ2-2; TRBD2 aligns across 9 bases. With 5 bases clipped from V and 5 bases from J, the junction kept 6 bases outside the gene matches. CDR1 is SGHAT, CDR2 FQNNGV, per germline. The CDR3 is 15 amino acids. The CDR3 loop reads CASSPGLARTGELFF. CDR3 in DNA: TGTGCCAGCAGCCCTGGACTAGCGAGGACCGGGGAGCTGTTTTTT.

This clone was observed a handful of times. This CDR3 is CASSYLGDTEAFF. CDR3 sequence (DNA): TGTGCCAGCAGCTACCTGGGGGACACTGAAGCTTTCTTT. The chain has TRBV7-2 and TRBJ1-1, with D maybe TRBD1 (5 bases). Deletions cut 4 bases from V and 3 bases from J, with 9 bases between. Germline V gene sequence: CDR1 SGHTA, CDR2 FQGNSA. This CDR3 has 13 residues.

V is TRBV7-9 and J is TRBJ1-2, with TRBD1 matching 11 bases. The germline gives CDR1 SEHNR, CDR2 FQNEAQ (reference sequence). Trimming took 4 bases from V and 6 from J; bases not matched to a gene: 4. The CDR3 length is 14 residues. The CDR3 spells CASSWKDRGHGYTF. The DNA for the CDR3 is TGTGCCAGCAGCTGGAAGGACAGGGGGCATGGCTACACCTTC.

The V call is TRBV11-3, the J call TRBJ2-7; TRBD2 is a possible D gene (7 bases). CDR1 SGHNT and CDR2 YENEEA come from the germline V gene. This CDR3 region has 14 residues. Between the trimmed V and J ends, which lost 7 bases and 0 bases, there was a span of 13 bases. DNA for the CDR3: TGTGCCAGCACCCCGGGGGGCTTCTCCTACGAGCAGTACTTC. Translating it yields CASTPGGFSYEQYF.

The chain employs TRBV27 and TRBJ2-4; TRBD1 agrees at 8 bases. Germline loops: CDR1 MNHEY, CDR2 SMNVEV (reference sequence). The CDR3 covers 16 residues. J lost 2 bases, V lost 6 bases, and 9 bases had no gene match. The CDR3 reads CASRPDRGPSKNIQYF. The CDR3 DNA follows: TGTGCCAGCAGACCCGACAGGGGACCATCCAAAAACATTCAGTACTTC.

This chain uses TRBV9 with TRBJ2-7; D unresolved. The CDR3 totals 13 residues. Germline V gene sequence: CDR1 SGDLS, CDR2 YYNGEE. Trimming stripped 0 bases from V and 6 bases from J, with 10 bases between. CDR3 region: CASSVDITGEQYF. In DNA form, the CDR3 reads TGTGCCAGCAGCGTAGACATCACGGGCGAGCAGTACTTC.

A note on this clone: Other DNA sequences in the same sample also yield this CDR3. This rearrangement joins TRBV27 to TRBJ2-1; weak D call: TRBD1 (6 bases). CDR1 and CDR2 (germline): MNHEY, SMNVEV (reference sequence). The CDR3 has 13 residues. V dropped 5 bases and J dropped 6 bases, with 11 bases sitting between them. The CDR3 nucleotides are TGTGCCAGCAGTCTGGTAGGGGGCAATGAGCAGTTCTTC. This codes for CASSLVGGNEQFF.

This sequence joins TRBV11-2 and TRBJ2-7, with D perhaps matching TRBD1 (5 bases). V was pared by 5 bases and J by 4 bases, with 15 bases between. Germline loops: CDR1 SGHAT, CDR2 FQNNGV. The CDR3 is 14 amino acids. DNA of the CDR3: TGTGCCAGCAGCCCCGCCGGGTCAGGGTACGAGCAGTACTTC. It translates to CASSPAGSGYEQYF.

The chain employs TRBV9 and TRBJ2-3; D is possibly TRBD2 (6 bases). V was clipped by 4 bases and J by 0 bases, with 15 bases between them. Germline CDR1 and CDR2: SGDLS and YYNGEE. There are 16 residues in the CDR3. The DNA for the CDR3 is TGTGCCAGCAGCCACGCCCGGGGGACTAGCACAGATACGCAGTATTTT. Translated, it gives CASSHARGTSTDTQYF.

V and J are TRBV5-6 and TRBJ1-1; the D gene is possibly TRBD1 (6 bases). V lost 2 bases and J lost 1, with 15 bases in between. CDR1 and CDR2 from the germline V gene are SGHDT and YYEEEE. CDR3 length: 16 residues. DNA for the CDR3: TGTGCCAGCAGCTTCGGGATAACAGGGTCGAACACTGAAGCTTTCTTT. Encoded protein: CASSFGITGSNTEAFF. Full variable domain (rest looked up from reference TRBV5-6 and TRBJ1-1): DAGVTQSPTHLIKTRGQQVTLRCSPKSGHDTVSWYQQALGQGPQFIFQYYEEEERQRGNFPDRFSGHQFPNYSSELNVNALLLGDSALYLCASSFGITGSNTEAFFGQGTRLTVV.

This chain connects TRBV28 to TRBJ1-1; no firm D call. Germline V gives CDR1 MDHEN, CDR2 SYDVKM. The V and J ends lost 6 bases and 4 bases respectively, with 9 bases between them. CDR3 size: 12 residues. CDR3 residues: CASSLDGTEAFF. The CDR3 nucleotides are TGTGCCAGCAGCTTGGACGGCACTGAAGCTTTCTTT.

J is TRBJ2-7 and V is TRBV13, with D perhaps TRBD1 (6 bases). The CDR3 loop spans 16 amino acids. Trimming left V 5 bases short and J 2 bases short, with 19 bases between. Looked up from germline, CDR1 is PRHDT and CDR2 is FYEKMQ (reference sequence). CDR3 nucleotide sequence: TGTGCCAGCAGCATCATACAGGGTTTTGAGCCCTACGAGCAGTACTTC. Its protein is CASSIIQGFEPYEQYF.

The chain carries TRBV7-4 and TRBJ2-7, with D uncertain. Germline V gene sequence: CDR1 SGHVT, CDR2 SQSDAQ. The CDR3 has 13 amino acids. V lost 1 base and J 3 bases, leaving 7 bases between the germline ends. In nucleotides, the CDR3 is TGTGCCAGCAGCTTAGTCGAGGTCTACGAGCAGTACTTC. This codes for CASSLVEVYEQYF.

V and J are TRBV5-6 and TRBJ2-4; D is uncertain. Trimming shortened V by 7 bases and J by 7 bases, and 9 bases separated the two germline ends. The germline CDR1 and CDR2 sequences are SGHDT and YYEEEE. This CDR3 is built from 11 residues. The CDR3 DNA is TGTGCCAGCTCGATGGGGAACATTCAGTACTTC. Translating gives CASSMGNIQYF.

The V and J genes are TRBV7-9 and TRBJ2-1; D possibly corresponds to TRBD2 (6 bases). The length of the CDR3 is 16 residues. Between the trimmed V and J ends, which lost 2 bases and 0 bases, there was a span of 11 bases. CDR1 and CDR2 from the germline V gene are SEHNR and FQNEAQ (reference sequence). CDR3 region: CASSLRTTSSYNEQFF. CDR3 bases: TGTGCCAGCAGCTTACGGACTACGAGCTCCTACAATGAGCAGTTCTTC.

The chain recombines TRBV2 with TRBJ2-2, with 11 bases matching TRBD2. Germline V lookup: CDR1 SNHLY, CDR2 FYNNEI. With V trimmed by 6 bases and J by 4 bases, 7 bases remained unmatched. There are 16 residues in the CDR3. In DNA, the CDR3 is TGTGCCAGCAGAGAACTAGCGGGAGTACTCACCGGGGAGCTGTTTTTT. Translated, it gives CASRELAGVLTGELFF. The full variable domain, in which reference TRBV2 and TRBJ2-2 provide the parts outside the CDR3, is EPEVTQTPSHQVTQMGQEVILRCVPISNHLYFYWYRQILGQKVEFLVSFYNNEISEKSEIFDDQFSVERPDGSNFTLKIRSTKLEDSAMYFCASRELAGVLTGELFFGEGSRLTVL.

The chain combines TRBV27 with TRBJ1-5; 8 bases match TRBD1. This CDR3 region has 15 residues. CDR1 and CDR2 (germline): MNHEY, SMNVEV (reference sequence). V dropped 3 bases and J dropped 0; count of bases not matched to a gene: 1. The CDR3 region is CASSFGTGSNQPQHF. The DNA for the CDR3 is TGTGCCAGCAGTTTTGGGACAGGTAGCAATCAGCCCCAGCATTTT.